The next 27 T cell receptor beta chains were all read from a single sample in a study of blood T cell dynamics during melanoma immunotherapy. Time point of the sample: week 3, after first cycle of checkpoint inhibitor. The method was immunoSEQ multiplex PCR; TCRdb's version includes in-frame clones alone and lacks a portion of them. Here the sample spans approximately 28,000 clones, 65% to 85% being singletons. Sequences were derived from blood, sampled from a patient treated with checkpoint blockade. The receptors come from a human donor with melanoma.

V usage is TRBV7-8 and J usage is TRBJ2-5; possible D gene TRBD1, 5 bases. Trimming removed 2 bases at V and 4 bases at J, with 11 bases between. Germline V gives CDR1 SGHVS, CDR2 FQNEAQ. The CDR3 has 14 amino acids. As DNA, the CDR3 is TGTGCCAGCAGCTTATTGGAAAGGGGAGAGACCCAGTACTTC. Its protein product is CASSLLERGETQYF. Combining the CDR3 with reference TRBV7-8 and TRBJ2-5 gives the whole variable domain GAGVSQSPRYKVAKRGQDVALRCDPISGHVSLFWYQQALGQGPEFLTYFQNEAQLDKSGLPSDRFFAERPEGSVSTLKIQRTQQEDSAVYLCASSLLERGETQYFGPGTRLLVL.

The chain combines TRBV11-2 with TRBJ2-7, with 8 bases that match TRBD2. This CDR3 is 16 amino acids long. Germline V lookup: CDR1 SGHAT, CDR2 FQNNGV. The junction had 8 bases not matched to a gene; V was cut back by 4 bases and J by 0 bases. The CDR3 DNA follows: TGTGCCAGCAGCTCTATAGCGGGGAGGAGCTCCTACGAGCAGTACTTC. Translating gives CASSSIAGRSSYEQYF.

The chain links TRBV27 to TRBJ1-2, with 9 positions matching TRBD1. Per the germline V gene, CDR1 is MNHEY and CDR2 is SMNVEV (reference sequence). The CDR3 runs to 14 residues. After removal of 6 bases from V and 6 bases from J, the junction contained 8 bases not matched to a gene. The CDR3 loop is CASRGGQGRHGYTF. The DNA of the CDR3 is TGTGCCAGCAGGGGAGGACAGGGGAGGCATGGCTACACCTTC.

This clone has a single count. The chain has TRBV11-3 and TRBJ1-1; D remains ambiguous. The germline gives CDR1 SGHNT, CDR2 YENEEA. Trimming cost V 5 bases and J 7 bases, with 8 bases left between them. The CDR3 is made up of 11 amino acids. CDR3 coding DNA: TGTGCCAGCAGCAACGGGGTTGAAGCTTTCTTT. Amino acids: CASSNGVEAFF.

The J gene is TRBJ1-2, the V gene TRBV5-5, with D unresolved. Germline-derived CDR1 and CDR2 are SGHKS and YYEKEE (reference sequence). This CDR3 has 15 residues. V was shortened by 2 bases and J by 5 bases, with 16 bases between the two germline ends. The CDR3 sequence is CASSFGLGGQYGYTF. The CDR3 region has the DNA TGTGCCAGCAGCTTTGGTTTAGGTGGTCAGTATGGCTACACCTTC.

The chain joins TRBV7-9 to TRBJ1-1; TRBD1 aligns across 9 bases. CDR3 length: 16 amino acids. The germline V gene encodes CDR1 SEHNR and CDR2 FQNEAQ (reference sequence). V lost 6 bases, J lost 3 bases, and 11 bases stayed unmatched. The CDR3 coding sequence is TGTGCCAGCAGACCCCAGGGACAGGGAGGGTACACTGAAGCTTTCTTT. This gives the protein CASRPQGQGGYTEAFF.

This sequence joins TRBV14 and TRBJ2-1, with D perhaps TRBD1 or TRBD2 (5 bases each). Trimming took 0 bases from V and 2 from J, leaving 17 bases between them. CDR3 size: 18 residues. Germline V gives CDR1 SGHDN, CDR2 FVKESK. The CDR3, as DNA: TGTGCCAGCAGCCAAGATAAGGGGACCCGGAGCGCCTACAATGAGCAGTTCTTC. Translated: CASSQDKGTRSAYNEQFF.

The chain uses TRBV7-6 and TRBJ2-7; D is ambiguous. Trimming removed 5 bases from V and 3 bases from J, with 14 bases in between. Germline values: CDR1 SGHVS, CDR2 FNYEAQ. The CDR3 totals 14 residues. CDR3 protein: CASSPKVGYYEQYF. CDR3 nucleotides: TGTGCCAGCAGCCCTAAGGTGGGGTACTACGAGCAGTACTTC.

The rearrangement links TRBV4-2 to TRBJ2-5; D is undetermined. This CDR3 comprises 15 residues. V lost 1 base to trimming and J lost 3 bases, with 12 bases between them. From germline, CDR1 is LGHNA and CDR2 YNFKEQ. CDR3 DNA: TGTGCCAGCAGCCAAGGAGTTTCGGCGGAAGAGACCCAGTACTTC. The encoded protein is CASSQGVSAEETQYF.

The J gene is TRBJ1-3, the V gene TRBV5-1; TRBD1 matches at 7 bases. CDR3 size: 18 residues. Germline V gene lookup returns CDR1 SGHRS and CDR2 YFSETQ. V lost 1 base to trimming and J lost 1 base; unmatched junction nucleotides: 11. The CDR3 sequence is CASSLSPAPGGSGNTIYF. The CDR3 DNA reads as TGCGCCAGCAGCTTGTCCCCGGCCCCAGGGGGTTCTGGAAACACCATATATTTT.

This chain links TRBV2 with TRBJ2-1; D remains ambiguous. This CDR3 has 17 amino acids. Trimming stripped 8 bases from V and 0 bases from J, with 20 bases between. The germline gives CDR1 SNHLY, CDR2 FYNNEI. The CDR3 DNA reads TGTGCCAGCTCTAGAATCCCCGGCCAGCCCTCCTACAATGAGCAGTTCTTC. This codes for CASSRIPGQPSYNEQFF.

This chain links TRBV5-6 with TRBJ1-3; tentatively, D is TRBD1 (6 bases). The CDR3 contains 17 residues. Germline loops: CDR1 SGHDT, CDR2 YYEEEE. V lost 0 bases and J lost 3, with 16 bases in between. The DNA for the CDR3 is TGTGCCAGCAGCTTGGCGTGGGCAGGGGCTCTTGGAAACACCATATATTTT. The encoded protein is CASSLAWAGALGNTIYF.

This clone appeared a single time. The chain carries TRBV28 and TRBJ2-5; a possible D gene is TRBD1 (7 bases). The CDR3 has 15 amino acids. Per the germline V gene, CDR1 is MDHEN and CDR2 is SYDVKM. Trimming removed 3 bases from V and 1 base from J, with 12 bases in between. CDR3 sequence: CASSLGGQLQETQYF. CDR3 nucleotide sequence: TGTGCCAGCAGTTTGGGGGGACAGCTCCAAGAGACCCAGTACTTC.

This clone was picked up a small number of times. This sequence joins TRBV6-5 and TRBJ2-7; perhaps TRBD1 as D (5 bases). This CDR3 has 13 amino acids. V was clipped by 4 bases and J by 7 bases, with 14 bases between them. Germline V CDR1 and CDR2: MNHEY, SVGAGI. The CDR3 nucleotides are TGTGCCAGCAGTTCCTTCAGGGCTGGGGAGCAGTACTTC. As protein: CASSSFRAGEQYF.

The chain joins TRBV12-5 to TRBJ2-2, with D hard to call. Germline V gene data show CDR1 as LGHNT and CDR2 as FRNRAP. The ends were cut back, 8 bases at V and 4 bases at J, with 8 bases in the middle. CDR3 length: 12 amino acids. CDR3 sequence: CASLRTTGELFF. The CDR3 DNA is TGTGCTAGTCTTAGGACCACCGGGGAGCTGTTTTTT.

The chain recombines TRBV5-5 with TRBJ2-1; the D call may be TRBD1 or TRBD2 (5 bases each). The length of the CDR3 is 17 residues. V gave up 3 bases and J gave up 0 bases, with 16 bases separating them. Germline CDR1 SGHKS, CDR2 YYEKEE (reference sequence). CDR3 residues: CASSSVGAVSSYNEQFF. The CDR3 DNA reads TGTGCCAGCAGCTCCGTCGGGGCGGTGAGCTCCTACAATGAGCAGTTCTTC.

This clone was seen a single time. This rearrangement joins TRBV10-3 to TRBJ1-2; 7 bases fit TRBD1. The ends lost 0 bases at V and 4 bases at J; junction bases unmatched: 2. Germline V CDR1 and CDR2: ENHRY, SYGVKD. The CDR3 totals 14 residues. The CDR3 here is CAISESTGTYGYTF. In DNA form, the CDR3 reads TGTGCCATCAGTGAGTCGACAGGGACCTATGGCTACACCTTC.

This clone has just one count. This chain links TRBV9 with TRBJ1-1; no clear D. The CDR3 totals 14 residues. With 3 bases removed from V and 0 bases from J, the gap between germline ends came to 9 bases. The germline gives CDR1 SGDLS, CDR2 YYNGEE. The CDR3 nucleotides read TGTGCCAGCAGCGCCACAGTTTTGAACACTGAAGCTTTCTTT. As protein: CASSATVLNTEAFF.

The chain joins TRBV5-4 to TRBJ2-7; possibly TRBD1 or TRBD2 for D (5 bases each). With 0 bases removed from V and 8 bases from J, the gap between germline ends came to 21 bases. In germline, CDR1 is SGHNT, CDR2 YYREEE (reference sequence). The CDR3 loop spans 16 amino acids. CDR3 bases: TGTGCCAGCAGCTTGGGGGGCCGGACTCCGCTGGTTCAGCAGTACTTC. Translating gives CASSLGGRTPLVQQYF.

The CDR3 loop reads CASSLEPSVAGYTF. Here the CDR3 DNA reads TGTGCCAGCAGCTTGGAACCTAGCGTAGCGGGCTACACCTTC. The V and J genes are TRBV5-4 and TRBJ1-2; D is unresolved. With 0 bases removed from V and 8 bases from J, the gap between germline ends came to 14 bases. The length of the CDR3 is 14 residues. The germline gives CDR1 SGHNT, CDR2 YYREEE (reference sequence).

The chain employs TRBV27 and TRBJ1-1; D not certain. The CDR3 contains 11 residues. From germline, CDR1 is MNHEY and CDR2 SMNVEV (reference sequence). Trimming stripped 7 bases from V and 0 bases from J, with 3 bases between. The chain's CDR3 is CASKLNTEAFF. The CDR3 DNA is TGTGCCAGCAAATTGAACACTGAAGCTTTCTTT.

For this clone: This sample also contains other DNA sequences that code for the same CDR3. The gene calls are TRBV7-2 and TRBJ2-5, with no clear D. The length of the CDR3 is 14 residues. V shed 0 bases and J shed 2 bases, with 7 bases lying between them. Germline V gene data show CDR1 as SGHTA and CDR2 as FQGNSA. CDR3 in amino acids: CASSLAGQQETQYF. As DNA, the CDR3 is TGTGCCAGCAGCTTAGCTGGGCAGCAAGAGACCCAGTACTTC. Filled out from reference TRBV7-2 and TRBJ2-5, the complete variable domain reads GAGVSQSPSNKVTEKGKDVELRCDPISGHTALYWYRQSLGQGLEFLIYFQGNSAPDKSGLPSDRFSAERTGGSVSTLTIQRTQQEDSAVYLCASSLAGQQETQYFGPGTRLLVL.

The V gene is TRBV10-3, the J gene TRBJ2-1; D tentatively reads TRBD1 or TRBD2 (5 bases each). Trimming stripped 4 bases from V and 10 bases from J, with 11 bases between. From germline, CDR1 is ENHRY and CDR2 SYGVKD. The CDR3 length is 12 residues. CDR3 DNA sequence: TGTGCCATCAGTGTTCGAGGGGACGAGCAGTTCTTC. Amino acid sequence: CAISVRGDEQFF.

V gene TRBV25-1 combines with J gene TRBJ1-3; the D is unclear. This CDR3 spans 15 amino acids. The germline gives CDR1 MGHDK, CDR2 SYGVNS. Trimming cost V 3 bases and J 0 bases, with 9 bases left between them. The CDR3 loop is CASSDSRRSGNTIYF. The CDR3 DNA reads as TGTGCCAGCAGTGATAGTCGGCGCTCTGGAAACACCATATATTTT.

The chain joins TRBV6-6 to TRBJ1-5, with D possibly TRBD1 on 6 matching bases. Germline V gene lookup returns CDR1 MNHNY and CDR2 SVGAGI (reference sequence). This CDR3 has 15 amino acids. V lost 2 bases, J lost 2 bases, and 10 bases lay in between. For the CDR3, the DNA is TGTGCCAGCAGTTACATGAGGGGGGGCAATCAGCCCCAGCATTTT. Amino acids: CASSYMRGGNQPQHF.

The chain has TRBV10-2 and TRBJ2-1, with 10 nucleotides matching TRBD2. V gave up 6 bases and J gave up 0 bases; unmatched junction bases: 23. This CDR3 region has 22 residues. CDR1 WSHSY and CDR2 SAAADI come from the germline V gene. The CDR3 loop is CASRPDRVRPSGGQSSYNEQFF. The CDR3 nucleotides are TGCGCCAGCAGACCCGACAGGGTAAGGCCTAGCGGGGGCCAGAGCTCCTACAATGAGCAGTTCTTC.

The chain links TRBV15 to TRBJ1-6; 9 nucleotides agree with TRBD1. V lost 0 bases, J lost 6 bases, and 6 bases stayed unmatched. CDR1 is LNHNV, CDR2 YYDKDF, per germline (reference sequence). The CDR3 is 17 amino acids. As DNA, the CDR3 is TGTGCCACCAGCAGAGAGAGAGCGGGACAGGGTAATTCACCCCTCCACTTT. It specifies CATSRERAGQGNSPLHF.